A selection of T cell receptor beta chains follows, all from one sample in a study of OX40 agonist ivuxolimab in advanced cancers. Only in-frame clones appear in the TCRdb table, and some are missing; sequencing was by immunoSEQ multiplex PCR. The sample includes approximately 79,000 clones, around 87% of them seen just once. This specimen was CD4+ or CD8+ T cells sorted from blood, taken in a trial of the OX40 agonist ivuxolimab. These receptors originate from an adult with an advanced solid tumor such as melanoma, head and neck, liver or kidney cancer. The conserved cysteine and the conserved F or W are not part of the CDR3 here.

v_gene	j_gene	CDR3aa
TRBV29-1	TRBJ2-2	SAKQGAGELF
TRBV4-1	TRBJ1-1	ASSQGGTDKAF
TRBV5-4	TRBJ2-1	ASSLERFAYNEQF
TRBV27	TRBJ2-2	ASSLYERGGAGELF
TRBV11-2	TRBJ1-3	ASSLRQTWSSGNTIY
TRBV4-2	TRBJ2-2	ASSQDNSGGPTGELF
TRBV7-6	TRBJ1-4	ASSPSHATNEKLF
TRBV29-1	TRBJ2-5	SADLDREYQY
TRBV7-2	TRBJ1-1	ASSHQGTGGEGGTEAF
TRBV4-3	TRBJ1-5	ASSQESDQPQH